This passage covers 24 T cell receptor beta chains from one sample sequenced in a study of identical twins. TCRdb redid the calling of the 5' RACE reads with MiXCR, one entry per CDR3 protein. The sample gives 600,000 to 800,000 distinct CDR3 sequences, around 20% of which show up once; over 4% is in the top ten. The same data also contributed to another study, on T cells expressing NK-cell markers.

The sequencing input was PBMCs. The source is a woman under 30 in good health.

Many counts were recorded for this clonotype. The V and J genes are TRBV29-1 and TRBJ2-6; no definite D call. The CDR3 length is 15 residues. CDR1 and CDR2 from the germline V gene are SQVTM and ANQGSEA. V lost 3 bases, J lost 0 bases, and 9 bases lay in between. This CDR3 is CSVETRSSGANVLTF. The CDR3 DNA sequence: TGCAGCGTTGAGACGAGAAGCTCTGGGGCCAACGTCCTGACTTTC.

This clonotype was observed at least ten times. CDR3 in amino acids: CSVRGGNNQPQHF. The CDR3 bases are TGCAGCGTCCGAGGGGGAAACAATCAGCCCCAGCATTTT. The chain employs TRBV29-1 and TRBJ1-5, with a tentative D call TRBD1 (6 bases). Between the trimmed V and J ends, which lost 6 bases and 3 bases, there was a span of 12 bases. CDR1 is SQVTM, CDR2 ANQGSEA, per germline. The CDR3 extends over 13 amino acids.

This clonotype was found a few times. In DNA, the CDR3 is TGCGCCAGCAGCCAAGATAGTGGAGTCAATGAGCAGTTCTTC. This gives the protein CASSQDSGVNEQFF. The chain couples TRBV4-3 to TRBJ2-1; D is undetermined. The V end was cut by 0 bases, the J end by 6 bases, with 9 bases between. The V gene's germline CDR1 is LGHNA and CDR2 YSLEER. The CDR3 has 14 residues.

The chain joins TRBV5-1 to TRBJ2-2; 7 bases are a match to TRBD2. The CDR3 loop spans 16 amino acids. CDR1 is SGHRS and CDR2 is YFSETQ in the germline V gene. J gave up 5 bases and V 2 bases, and 9 bases lay outside the gene matches. CDR3 in amino acids: CASSFGLAVRTGELFF. The CDR3 DNA reads TGCGCCAGCAGCTTCGGGCTAGCGGTCCGGACCGGGGAGCTGTTTTTT.

This chain joins TRBV12-3 or TRBV12-4 and TRBJ1-6; D gene unclear. V lost 6 bases and J lost 6, with 15 bases in between. This CDR3 comprises 15 residues. The DNA of the CDR3 is TGTGCCAGCAGCCCGGGAGGGTGGATTAATTCACCCCTCCACTTT. Amino acid sequence: CASSPGGWINSPLHF.

This rearrangement joins TRBV20-1 to TRBJ2-7; TRBD2 might be the D (6 bases). CDR1 is DFQATT and CDR2 is SNEGSKA in the germline V gene (reference sequence). This CDR3 comprises 14 residues. The V end lost 1 base, the J end lost 4 bases, and 14 bases lay between the germline ends. Here the CDR3 DNA reads TGCAGTGCTAGAGTGACGGGAGCCGGATACGAGCAGTACTTC. Translated, it gives CSARVTGAGYEQYF.

In its sample, this clonotype was seen many times. The V gene is TRBV7-9, the J gene TRBJ1-3, with D possibly being TRBD1 (5 bases). The CDR3 length is 15 residues. The V end was cut by 7 bases, the J end by 0 bases, with 13 bases between. Germline CDR1 is SEHNR and CDR2 is FQNEAQ (reference sequence). The CDR3 DNA sequence: TGTGCCAGCAAAAGCACCGGGACCTCTGGAAACACCATATATTTT. Protein sequence: CASKSTGTSGNTIYF.

The V and J genes are TRBV10-3 and TRBJ2-1; 10 bases fit TRBD2. V lost 5 bases, J lost 2 bases, and 0 bases stayed unmatched. Germline V lookup: CDR1 ENHRY, CDR2 SYGVKD. The CDR3 extends over 14 amino acids. CDR3 amino acids: CAISSGRAYNEQFF. The CDR3 DNA is TGTGCCATCAGTAGCGGGAGGGCCTACAATGAGCAGTTCTTC.

V gene TRBV12-3 or TRBV12-4 combines with J gene TRBJ2-5; tentatively, D is TRBD1 or TRBD2 (5 bases each). The V and J ends lost 2 bases and 5 bases respectively, with 15 bases between them. The CDR3 consists of 15 residues. CDR3 nucleotide sequence: TGTGCCAGCAGTTTAATAGAGGGGTCGTGGGAGACCCAGTACTTC. Translation gives CASSLIEGSWETQYF.

This clonotype was picked up a small number of times. The chain couples TRBV6-1 to TRBJ2-5, with 9 bases matching TRBD2. The V gene's germline CDR1 is MNHNS and CDR2 SASEGT. After removal of 8 bases from V and 6 bases from J, the junction contained 10 bases not matched to a gene. The CDR3 is made up of 14 amino acids. DNA of the CDR3: TGTGCCAGCGGATCTAGCGGGGTGCCCCAGACCCAGTACTTC. Translation gives CASGSSGVPQTQYF.

V and J are TRBV27 and TRBJ2-7; 7 bases line up with TRBD1. Germline CDR1 and CDR2: MNHEY and SMNVEV (reference sequence). Trimming removed 6 bases from V and 0 bases from J; junction bases left unmatched: 8. The CDR3 consists of 15 residues. CDR3 sequence reads: CASRWGQQSSYEQYF. CDR3 nucleotides: TGTGCCAGCAGGTGGGGACAGCAGAGCTCCTACGAGCAGTACTTC.

V is TRBV6-5 and J is TRBJ2-1; D unresolved. The CDR3 sequence is 15 residues long. Germline V gives CDR1 MNHEY, CDR2 SVGAGI. The ends were cut back, 0 bases at V and 4 bases at J, with 10 bases in the middle. The CDR3 is CASSYSGPAYNEQFF. DNA for the CDR3: TGTGCCAGCAGTTACTCCGGCCCAGCTTACAATGAGCAGTTCTTC.

This clonotype was seen ten or more times. The chain has TRBV10-2 and TRBJ1-2; D perhaps matches TRBD1 (5 bases). V was clipped by 6 bases and J by 0 bases, with 11 bases between them. This CDR3 spans 14 amino acids. Germline assignment: CDR1 WSHSY and CDR2 SAAADI. The DNA for the CDR3 is TGCGCCAGCAGCGGGGGACTGACTAACTATGGCTACACCTTC. This sequence encodes CASSGGLTNYGYTF.

This clonotype was seen a few times. This sequence joins TRBV4-2 and TRBJ2-7; 9 nucleotides match TRBD1. There are 15 residues in the CDR3. V lost 2 bases to trimming and J lost 0 bases; unmatched junction nucleotides: 2. CDR1 and CDR2 from the germline V gene are LGHNA and YNFKEQ. Written as DNA, the CDR3 is TGTGCCAGCAGCCAAAGGGACAGGGTCTCCTACGAGCAGTACTTC. It is translated as CASSQRDRVSYEQYF.

This chain uses TRBV5-6 with TRBJ2-5; D is undetermined. V dropped 4 bases and J dropped 7 bases, with 17 bases sitting between them. The CDR3 covers 14 residues. Germline V gene data show CDR1 as SGHDT and CDR2 as YYEEEE. The DNA for the CDR3 is TGTGCCAGCAGCCCGATCGAGGTACTCGGGACCCAGTACTTC. It is translated as CASSPIEVLGTQYF.

This clonotype turned up a few times. This sequence joins TRBV12-3 or TRBV12-4 and TRBJ2-1; TRBD2 matches at 9 bases. The junction had 3 bases not matched to a gene; V was cut back by 6 bases and J by 0 bases. The CDR3 is made up of 15 amino acids. CDR3 sequence reads: CASRRLAVSYNEQFF. The DNA for the CDR3 is TGTGCCAGCAGACGACTAGCGGTCTCCTACAATGAGCAGTTCTTC.

The V gene is TRBV10-3, the J gene TRBJ1-2, with no clear D. Trimming removed 6 bases from V and 4 bases from J, with 12 bases in between. This CDR3 comprises 13 residues. The V gene's germline CDR1 is ENHRY and CDR2 SYGVKD. The CDR3 DNA is TGTGCCATCAGCCCTGGACGGATCTATGGCTACACCTTC. Amino acids: CAISPGRIYGYTF.

The chain uses TRBV2 and TRBJ2-1, with 10 positions matching TRBD2. V was pared by 1 base and J by 6 bases, with 3 bases of the junction left unmatched. The CDR3 loop spans 15 amino acids. Germline assignment: CDR1 SNHLY and CDR2 FYNNEI. CDR3 nucleotides: TGTGCCAGCAGTGAAGGGGGACTAGCGACCAATGAGCAGTTCTTC. The encoded protein is CASSEGGLATNEQFF.

The chain uses TRBV7-9 and TRBJ2-3; 7 bases line up with TRBD2. The CDR3 has 17 amino acids. J lost 5 bases, V lost 5 bases, and 16 bases had no gene match. CDR1 and CDR2 (germline): SEHNR, FQNEAQ (reference sequence). The CDR3: CASSPLVLAGDIDTQYF. CDR3 DNA sequence: TGTGCCAGCAGCCCCCTAGTGCTGGCGGGAGACATAGATACGCAGTATTTT.

This clonotype was seen ten or more times. The chain uses TRBV29-1 and TRBJ1-2; D gene ambiguous. This CDR3 spans 11 amino acids. V lost 5 bases and J 8 bases, leaving 12 bases between the germline ends. Germline lookup yields CDR1 SQVTM and CDR2 ANQGSEA. CDR3 sequence (DNA): TGCAGCGTTCGGGTCGGTGACGGCTACACCTTC. Its translation: CSVRVGDGYTF.

The rearrangement uses TRBV9 and TRBJ2-2; 14 bases fit TRBD2. After removal of 4 bases from V and 8 bases from J, the junction contained 7 bases not matched to a gene. Germline values: CDR1 SGDLS, CDR2 YYNGEE. CDR3 length equals 16 residues. The CDR3 sequence is CASSFGLAGGGGELFF. DNA for the CDR3: TGTGCCAGCAGCTTCGGACTAGCGGGAGGAGGGGGGGAGCTGTTTTTT. Combining the CDR3 with reference TRBV9 and TRBJ2-2 gives the whole variable domain DSGVTQTPKHLITATGQRVTLRCSPRSGDLSVYWYQQSLDQGLQFLIQYYNGEERAKGNILERFSAQQFPDLHSELNLSSLELGDSALYFCASSFGLAGGGGELFFGEGSRLTVL.

This clonotype was observed a handful of times. The V and J genes are TRBV6-2 or TRBV6-3 and TRBJ2-7; D is ambiguous. This CDR3 is 14 amino acids long. The germline CDR1 and CDR2 sequences are MNHEY and SVGEGT. Trimming left V 5 bases short and J 2 bases short, with 13 bases between. The CDR3, as DNA: TGTGCCAGCAGTCCTCCTCCCTGGACCTACGAGCAGTACTTC. It yields the protein CASSPPPWTYEQYF.

The V call is TRBV29-1, the J call TRBJ2-7, with D perhaps being TRBD1 or TRBD2 (5 bases each). Between the trimmed V and J ends, which lost 5 bases and 5 bases, there was a span of 19 bases. Germline CDR1 reads SQVTM; CDR2 reads ANQGSEA. This CDR3 is built from 14 residues. For the CDR3, the DNA is TGCAGCGTTAGCACAGGACCCCCGGGGAACGAGCAGTACTTC. Its protein product is CSVSTGPPGNEQYF.

The chain recombines TRBV12-3 or TRBV12-4 with TRBJ2-7; possibly TRBD1 for D (6 bases). V gave up 6 bases and J gave up 4 bases, with 13 bases separating them. CDR3 length equals 13 residues. The CDR3 spells CASRGQSLYEQYF. The CDR3 DNA reads TGTGCCAGCAGAGGACAGTCCCTGTACGAGCAGTACTTC.